This T cell receptor beta chain emerged from a study of cytomegalovirus exposure and HLA in healthy donors. From germline, CDR1 is SNHLY and CDR2 FYNNEI. This CDR3 comprises 15 residues. V was pared by 1 base and J by 2 bases, with 11 bases between. This table comes from immunoSEQ multiplex PCR, and its TCRdb copy is limited to in-frame clones, with some not included. The profile shows over 150,000 clones, roughly 90% of them singletons. The chain has TRBV2 and TRBJ2-5; D uncertain. Sequencing was performed on PBMCs. The receptor comes from a woman aged 30 to 39 in good health and CMV-seronegative. The CDR3 protein is CASSEEGWVQETQYF. In DNA form, the CDR3 reads TGTGCCAGCAGTGAAGAGGGATGGGTGCAAGAGACCCAGTACTTC. The complete variable domain, with remaining parts taken from reference TRBV2 and TRBJ2-5, reads EPEVTQTPSHQVTQMGQEVILRCVPISNHLYFYWYRQILGQKVEFLVSFYNNEISEKSEIFDDQFSVERPDGSNFTLKIRSTKLEDSAMYFCASSEEGWVQETQYFGPGTRLLVL.